The present TCR beta chain was sequenced within a study of cytomegalovirus exposure and HLA in healthy donors. Study-level background: A preliminary data release comprised about 85 million unique TCRs obtained from HLA-typed donors.

As to this clone: Its antigen is currently unknown.

This CDR3 region has 13 residues. CDR1 is SGHRS and CDR2 is YFSETQ in the germline V gene. Between the trimmed V and J ends, which lost 0 bases and 8 bases, there was a span of 11 bases. Primers for the PCR totalled 60 Vbeta and 13 Jbeta. The assay was immunoSEQ multiplex PCR, and TCRdb's table has in-frame clones only and misses some. This listing includes some 150,000 clones. Study-level findings and limits: In vitro data verified a few CMV-associated chains as specific for CMV antigens. According to a later analysis, most TCR beta chains associated with CMV appeared HLA-restricted.

This chain uses TRBV5-1 with TRBJ1-2, with D possibly TRBD1 on 5 matching bases. Sequenced input: PBMCs. This clonotype originated in a man aged 35 to 55 in good health and CMV-seronegative. CDR3 sequence (DNA): TGCGCCAGCAGCTTGGAAGGGGTAGGGGGCTACACCTTC. It yields the protein CASSLEGVGGYTF.